The 9 T cell receptor beta chains reported below all come from one sample, sequenced in a study of blood T cell repertoires in COVID-19. Only in-frame clones appear in the TCRdb table, and some are missing; sequencing was by immunoSEQ multiplex PCR. The sample contains a few hundred thousand clones, around 90% of which appear only once. Sample: peripheral blood. These receptors all stem from a woman between 70 and 85 years old with active or convalescent COVID-19.

This clone has a single count. This chain joins TRBV4-3 and TRBJ1-2, with TRBD1 matching over 7 bases. The germline V gene has CDR1 LGHNA and CDR2 YSLEER. With 0 bases clipped from V and 3 bases from J, the junction kept 1 base outside the gene matches. The CDR3 runs 14 residues. DNA for the CDR3: TGCGCCAGCAGCCAAGACAGGGGGGACTATGGCTACACCTTC. It encodes CASSQDRGDYGYTF.

This clone was seen once. The chain combines TRBV11-2 with TRBJ2-3, with 7 bases lining up with TRBD1. The CDR3 is 16 amino acids. The germline CDR1 and CDR2 sequences are SGHAT and FQNNGV. V dropped 6 bases and J dropped 2; count of bases not matched to a gene: 11. The CDR3 region has the DNA TGTGCCAGCAGGTTATTGACAGGGAGTCTCACAGATACGCAGTATTTT. Translated: CASRLLTGSLTDTQYF.

The chain uses TRBV19 and TRBJ1-2; D may be TRBD1 (5 bases). Germline CDR1 and CDR2: LNHDA and SQIVND (reference sequence). There are 15 residues in the CDR3. The ends were cut back, 3 bases at V and 7 bases at J, with 18 bases in the middle. The CDR3 region has the DNA TGTGCCAGTAGTATCGGCGGGAGGGGTAGTAGTGGCTACACCTTC. This sequence encodes CASSIGGRGSSGYTF.

Comments on this clone: This sample also contains other DNA sequences that code for the same CDR3. The V call is TRBV18, the J call TRBJ1-2, with 8 bases matching TRBD1. The CDR3 length is 16 residues. Trimming cost V 2 bases and J 0 bases; bases outside gene matches: 5. CDR1 is KGHSH, CDR2 LQKENI, per germline. The CDR3 DNA reads TGTGCCAGCTCACCAGCCGGGACAGGAGCTAACTATGGCTACACCTTC. Protein product: CASSPAGTGANYGYTF.

The chain links TRBV19 to TRBJ1-2; 7 positions agree with TRBD1. CDR1 and CDR2 from the germline V gene are LNHDA and SQIVND (reference sequence). With 5 bases clipped from V and 7 bases from J, the junction kept 7 bases outside the gene matches. The CDR3 consists of 13 residues. The CDR3 DNA reads TGTGCCAGTAGTCAGCAGGGGGTTCTTGGCTACACCTTC. This encodes CASSQQGVLGYTF.

The genes are TRBV9 and TRBJ2-6; the match to TRBD2 covers 12 bases. J gave up 4 bases and V 3 bases, and 5 bases lay outside the gene matches. This CDR3 has 17 residues. Germline CDR1 reads SGDLS; CDR2 reads YYNGEE. CDR3 coding DNA: TGTGCCAGCAGCGAGACTAGCGGGGGTGAAGGGGCCAACGTCCTGACTTTC. As protein: CASSETSGGEGANVLTF.

The chain couples TRBV3-1 (or the pseudogene TRBV3-2) to TRBJ2-3; 7 nucleotides match TRBD2. Germline V gene data show CDR1 as LGHDT and CDR2 as YNNKEL (reference sequence). With V trimmed by 1 base and J by 3 bases, 10 bases remained unmatched. CDR3 length equals 17 residues. CDR3 bases: TGTGCCAGCAGCCAAGCGATAACGGGGGGTTTTACAGATACGCAGTATTTT. It codes for CASSQAITGGFTDTQYF.

This CDR3 reads CASTPKVDSLRYTF. CDR3 sequence (DNA): TGTGCCAGCACCCCGAAGGTGGACTCCCTGCGGTACACCTTC. This chain connects TRBV3-1 (or the pseudogene TRBV3-2) to TRBJ1-2; D is unclear. V lost 7 bases and J 11 bases, leaving 23 bases between the germline ends. The CDR3 is 14 amino acids. CDR1 is LGHDT, CDR2 YNNKEL, per germline (reference sequence).

This sequence joins TRBV25-1 and TRBJ2-7; TRBD1 agrees at 7 bases. The CDR3 extends over 16 amino acids. The J segment lost 6 bases and the V segment lost 4 bases, leaving 15 bases of the junction unmatched. Germline loops: CDR1 MGHDK, CDR2 SYGVNS. CDR3 amino acids: CASSGVTGVISSEQYF. CDR3 nucleotide sequence: TGTGCCAGCAGTGGGGTAACAGGGGTGATATCGTCCGAGCAGTACTTC.